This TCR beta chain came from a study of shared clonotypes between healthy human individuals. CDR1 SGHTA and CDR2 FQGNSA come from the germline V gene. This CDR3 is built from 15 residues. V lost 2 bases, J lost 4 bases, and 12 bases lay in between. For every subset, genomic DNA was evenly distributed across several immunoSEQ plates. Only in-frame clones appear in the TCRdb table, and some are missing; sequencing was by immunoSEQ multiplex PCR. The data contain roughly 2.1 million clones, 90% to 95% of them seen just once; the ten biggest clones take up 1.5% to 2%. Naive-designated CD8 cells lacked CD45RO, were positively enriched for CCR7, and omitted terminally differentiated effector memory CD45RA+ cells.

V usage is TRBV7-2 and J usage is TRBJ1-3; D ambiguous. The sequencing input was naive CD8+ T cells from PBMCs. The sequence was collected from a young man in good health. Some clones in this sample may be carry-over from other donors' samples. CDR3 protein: CASSLFGRIGNTIYF. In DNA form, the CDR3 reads TGTGCCAGCAGCTTATTTGGACGAATCGGAAACACCATATATTTT.